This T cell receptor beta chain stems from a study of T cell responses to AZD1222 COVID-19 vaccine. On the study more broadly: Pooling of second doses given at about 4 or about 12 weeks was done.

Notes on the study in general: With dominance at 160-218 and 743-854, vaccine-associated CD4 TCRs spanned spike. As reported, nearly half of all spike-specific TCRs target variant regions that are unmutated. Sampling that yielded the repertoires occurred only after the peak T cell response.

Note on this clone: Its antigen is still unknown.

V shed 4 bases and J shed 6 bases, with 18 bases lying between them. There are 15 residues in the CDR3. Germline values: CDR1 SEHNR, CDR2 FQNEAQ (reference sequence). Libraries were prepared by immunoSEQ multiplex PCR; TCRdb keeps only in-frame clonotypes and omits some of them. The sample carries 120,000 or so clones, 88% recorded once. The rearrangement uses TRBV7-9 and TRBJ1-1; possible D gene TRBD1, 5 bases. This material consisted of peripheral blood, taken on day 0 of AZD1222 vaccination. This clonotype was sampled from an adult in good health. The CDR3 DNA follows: TGTGCCAGCAGCTCACAGGTATATCGAGGAGCTGAAGCTTTCTTT. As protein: CASSSQVYRGAEAFF.